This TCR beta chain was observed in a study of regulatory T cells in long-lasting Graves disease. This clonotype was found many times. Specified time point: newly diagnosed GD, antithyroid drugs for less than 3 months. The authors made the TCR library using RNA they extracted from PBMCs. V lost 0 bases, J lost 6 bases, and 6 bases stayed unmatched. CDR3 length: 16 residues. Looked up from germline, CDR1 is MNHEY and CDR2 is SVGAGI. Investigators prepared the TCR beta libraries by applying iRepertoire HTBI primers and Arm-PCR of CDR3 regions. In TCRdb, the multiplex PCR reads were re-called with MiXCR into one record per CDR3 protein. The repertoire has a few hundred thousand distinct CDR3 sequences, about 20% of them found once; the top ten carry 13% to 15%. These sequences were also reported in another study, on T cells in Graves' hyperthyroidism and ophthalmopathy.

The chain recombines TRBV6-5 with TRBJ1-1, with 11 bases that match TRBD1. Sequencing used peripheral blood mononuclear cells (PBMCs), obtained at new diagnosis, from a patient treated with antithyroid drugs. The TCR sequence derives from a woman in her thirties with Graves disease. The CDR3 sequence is CASSYSDRGRVSEAFF. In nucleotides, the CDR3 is TGTGCCAGCAGTTACTCGGACAGGGGGCGGGTCTCTGAAGCTTTCTTT.